The present TCR beta chain was sequenced within a study of blood T cell repertoires in COVID-19 (dated by TCRdb to between 2020 and 2021). Concerning the study at large: Samples from collaborators originated in the United States, Italy and Spain and spanned both the acute and convalescent phases of COVID-19. The repertoires were released in a freely available public database meant as a resource for research on the immune response to SARS-CoV-2. The dataset comprised deeply sampled blood TCRbeta repertoires from subjects exposed to, actively infected with, or recovered from COVID-19. Nearly every sample came with metadata listing a de-identified subject ID, COVID-19 status, age in years and sex. The material from the prospective study consisted of cDNA or gDNA derived from T cells, B-cell-depleted T cells, or PBMCs. Samples came from the ongoing ImmuneRACE study (first 160 participants) plus 1,254 subjects from 6 global collaborators. HLA class I and class II types, where available, came from metadata supplied by the sample provider rather than from assay-based typing.

The collaborating institutions used their own protocols to collect whole blood in K2EDTA tubes. For TCRbeta analysis, collaborator samples were shipped as frozen whole blood, as isolated PBMCs, or as DNA extracted from either sample type. The immunoSEQ Assay, a bias-controlled multiplex PCR, was used to amplify TCRbeta CDR3 regions from genomic DNA. Per the original workflow: The number of nucleated cells in each sample was estimated from the amplification of reference gene primers within the assay. To quantify the absolute abundance of each unique TCRbeta CDR3 rearrangement, sequence reads were collapsed and filtered. Productive Simpson clonality was computed per sample as the square root of Simpson's diversity index over productive rearrangements. TCRdb provides this immuneACCESS table in a form limited to in-frame rearrangements. Some clones are lacking; in checked studies, under half of them reflect an unresolved V gene, and why the rest are absent is not known. The D gene and trimming were derived from the DNA, and the V and J assignments and clone size from that table. In this sample the table shows about 140,000 clones, more than 75% of which occur a single time. The top ten hold roughly 5% of the sample.

What the study reported, not specific to this receptor: The amount of clinical and demographic metadata varied by source and participant and was provided uncurated.

Comments on this clone: Its antigen target is currently unknown. Per-base qualities were not stored, and no clone one base away is much larger.

V and J are trimmed by 2 bases and 3 bases, and the gene matches miss 9 bases of the junction. From a lookup of the germline V gene, CDR1 and CDR2 are SNHLY and FYNNEI. The CDR3, cysteine through phenylalanine, is 16 amino acids long. Only CDR3 DNA remains: 48 bases, in frame from the first base. The chain links TRBV2 with TRBJ2-5; TRBD2 aligns with 7 central bases. Sequencing input: peripheral blood. The sequence derives from a human donor in a cohort sampled during active COVID-19. The sequenced DNA: TGTGCCAGCAGTGAAACGGTGTGGGGGGGAAAAGAGACCCAGTACTTC. This yields the protein CASSETVWGGKETQYF.